The entry below describes one T cell receptor (beta chain). The sample comes from a study of cytomegalovirus exposure and HLA in healthy donors. About the research overall: Among about 190 million T cells, an earlier analysis found roughly 100 million unique TCR beta sequences.

Vbeta (60) and Jbeta (13) primers were used in the PCR. The method was immunoSEQ multiplex PCR; TCRdb's version includes in-frame clones alone and lacks a portion of them. Altogether 150,000 to 200,000 clones are present, 84% being singletons, with the ten largest covering more than 1.5%. V lost 6 bases and J lost 1; bases outside the gene matches: 5. This CDR3 is 14 amino acids long. The V gene's germline CDR1 is LNHDA and CDR2 SQIVND (reference sequence). The specimen sequenced was PBMCs. This TCR was recovered from a man between 18 and 35 years old in good health and CMV-seronegative. This chain connects TRBV19 to TRBJ2-7; the match to TRBD2 covers 8 bases. DNA of the CDR3: TGTGCCAGTAGCCACACTAGCGGTTCCTACGAGCAGTACTTC. Its translation: CASSHTSGSYEQYF.